The subject of this entry is one T cell receptor (beta chain). This specimen comes from a study of blood T cell repertoires in COVID-19. Study background: The samples span acute and convalescent COVID-19 from the United States, Italy and Spain. T cells, B-cell-depleted T cells, or PBMCs provided the cDNA or gDNA that served as material.

The protocol was immunoSEQ multiplex PCR, while the TCRdb copy is restricted to in-frame clones and leaves out a portion. The top ten clones hold roughly 4% of a sample with around 300,000 clones, around nine tenths of them seen once. The sample consisted of peripheral blood. The clonotype was recovered from a woman aged 50 to 60 with active or convalescent COVID-19.

This CDR3 reads CASSYLSGNTIYF. The CDR3 DNA sequence: TGTGCCAGCAGTTATCTCTCTGGAAACACCATATATTTT. The V and J genes are TRBV3-1 (or the pseudogene TRBV3-2) and TRBJ1-3; D unclear. The ends were cut back, 6 bases at V and 0 bases at J, with 6 bases in the middle. Germline V gene data show CDR1 as LGHDT and CDR2 as YNNKEL (reference sequence). The CDR3 has 13 residues.